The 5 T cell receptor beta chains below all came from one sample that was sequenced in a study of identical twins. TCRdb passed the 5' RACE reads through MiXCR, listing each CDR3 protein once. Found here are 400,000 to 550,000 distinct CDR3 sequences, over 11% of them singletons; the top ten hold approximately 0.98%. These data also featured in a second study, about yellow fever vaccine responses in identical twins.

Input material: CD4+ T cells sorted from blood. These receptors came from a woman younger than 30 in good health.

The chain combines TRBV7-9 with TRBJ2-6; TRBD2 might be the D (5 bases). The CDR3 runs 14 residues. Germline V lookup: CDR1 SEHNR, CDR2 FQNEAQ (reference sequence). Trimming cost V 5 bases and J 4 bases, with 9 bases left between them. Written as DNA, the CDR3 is TGTGCCAGCAGCCCCACGGGGGGGGCCAACGTCCTGACTTTC. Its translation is CASSPTGGANVLTF. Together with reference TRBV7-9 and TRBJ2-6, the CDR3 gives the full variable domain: DTGVSQNPRHKITKRGQNVTFRCDPISEHNRLYWYRQTLGQGPEFLTYFQNEAQLEKSRLLSDRFSAERPKGSFSTLEIQRTEQGDSAMYLCASSPTGGANVLTFGAGSRLTVL.

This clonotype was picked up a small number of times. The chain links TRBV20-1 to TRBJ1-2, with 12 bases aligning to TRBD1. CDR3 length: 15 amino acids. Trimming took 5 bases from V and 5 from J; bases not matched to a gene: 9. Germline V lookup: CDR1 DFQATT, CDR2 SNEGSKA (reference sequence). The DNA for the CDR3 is TGCAGTGCTGGATCCGGGACAGGGGGCCTATATGGCTACACCTTC. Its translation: CSAGSGTGGLYGYTF.

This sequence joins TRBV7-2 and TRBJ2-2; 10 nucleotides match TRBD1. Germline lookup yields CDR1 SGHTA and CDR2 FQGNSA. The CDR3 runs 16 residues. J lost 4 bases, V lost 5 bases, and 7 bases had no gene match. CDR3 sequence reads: CASSGKTGGSTGELFF. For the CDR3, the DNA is TGTGCCAGCAGCGGGAAGACAGGGGGCTCCACCGGGGAGCTGTTTTTT.

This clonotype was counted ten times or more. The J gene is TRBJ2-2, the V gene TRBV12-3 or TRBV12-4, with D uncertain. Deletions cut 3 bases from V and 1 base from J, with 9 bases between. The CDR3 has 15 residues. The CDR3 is CASSFGQVNTGELFF. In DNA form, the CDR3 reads TGTGCCAGCAGTTTCGGTCAGGTGAACACCGGGGAGCTGTTTTTT.

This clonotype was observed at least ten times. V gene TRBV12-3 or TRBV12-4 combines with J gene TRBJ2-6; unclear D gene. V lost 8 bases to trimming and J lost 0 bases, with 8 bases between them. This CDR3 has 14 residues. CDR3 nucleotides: TGTGCCAGCCACATGATCTCTGGGGCCAACGTCCTGACTTTC. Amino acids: CASHMISGANVLTF.